A single sample is the source of the 14 T cell receptor beta chains below, sequenced in a study of CD8 T cells in ankylosing spondylitis. Their target antigens are unknown. One entry per CDR3 protein, called by TCRdb with MiXCR from the 5' RACE reads. Altogether 650,000 to 800,000 distinct CDR3 sequences are present, under 20% being singletons, with the ten largest covering around a fifth. General study findings and limits: What appeared characteristic of ankylosing spondylitis blood was a TCR beta motif of fewer than ten highly homologous variants.

Sequenced: blood, either unsorted or a sorted T cell fraction (not recorded which). The receptors here all came from a male donor with ankylosing spondylitis.

The chain links TRBV19 to TRBJ1-2, with D possibly being TRBD1 (5 bases). Germline V gives CDR1 LNHDA, CDR2 SQIVND (reference sequence). The CDR3 contains 13 residues. V was pared by 3 bases and J by 8 bases, with 13 bases between. This CDR3 is CASSIPGTRGYTF. The CDR3 DNA reads TGTGCCAGTAGTATCCCAGGGACCCGCGGCTACACCTTC.

This clonotype was observed a few times. The rearrangement uses TRBV10-3 and TRBJ2-1, with 11 bases matching TRBD2. Trimming at V came to 2 bases and at J to 1 base, leaving 10 bases not matched to a gene. This CDR3 has 19 residues. Germline V gives CDR1 ENHRY, CDR2 SYGVKD. In DNA form, the CDR3 reads TGTGCCATCAGTGAGACCAAGCCCACTAGCGGGGGATCCTACAATGAGCAGTTCTTC. Translating it yields CAISETKPTSGGSYNEQFF.

This clonotype showed up just a few times. The chain carries TRBV28 and TRBJ1-1, with D maybe TRBD1 (6 bases). V lost 2 bases and J 6 bases, leaving 16 bases between the germline ends. The CDR3 has 15 amino acids. Germline V lookup: CDR1 MDHEN, CDR2 SYDVKM. The CDR3: CASSLRGRELAEAFF. CDR3 DNA: TGTGCCAGCAGTTTACGGGGGCGCGAACTGGCTGAAGCTTTCTTT. Together with reference TRBV28 and TRBJ1-1, the CDR3 gives the full variable domain: DVKVTQSSRYLVKRTGEKVFLECVQDMDHENMFWYRQDPGLGLRLIYFSYDVKMKEKGDIPEGYSVSREKKERFSLILESASTNQTSMYLCASSLRGRELAEAFFGQGTRLTVV.

The V and J genes are TRBV29-1 and TRBJ1-5; 10 bases match TRBD1. Germline V gene lookup returns CDR1 SQVTM and CDR2 ANQGSEA. The CDR3 consists of 13 residues. The V gene end was trimmed by 6 bases and the J gene end by 5 bases; junction bases not matched to a gene: 4. The CDR3 is CSVRQGADQPQHF. The CDR3 bases are TGCAGCGTACGACAGGGGGCTGATCAGCCCCAGCATTTT. The full variable domain, in which reference TRBV29-1 and TRBJ1-5 provide the parts outside the CDR3, is SAVISQKPSRDICQRGTSLTIQCQVDSQVTMMFWYRQQPGQSLTLIATANQGSEATYESGFVIDKFPISRPNLTFSTLTVSNMSPEDSSIYLCSVRQGADQPQHFGDGTRLSIL.

V and J are TRBV11-2 and TRBJ2-5; a weak D match, TRBD2 (7 bases). Trimming pared 1 base from V and 4 bases from J, leaving 16 bases between. Germline V lookup: CDR1 SGHAT, CDR2 FQNNGV. This CDR3 is 16 amino acids long. CDR3 in amino acids: CASSLGAGARGETQYF. CDR3 DNA sequence: TGTGCCAGCAGCTTAGGGGCGGGGGCGCGGGGAGAGACCCAGTACTTC.

This chain links TRBV5-8 with TRBJ2-7, with 8 bases lining up with TRBD2. Germline V gene data show CDR1 as SGHTS and CDR2 as YDEGEE. The trim removed 4 bases at V and 4 bases at J, leaving 10 bases unmatched. The CDR3 is 15 residues long. The CDR3 DNA reads TGTGCCAGCAGCCCGAGGACTAGCAGGGCGTACGAGCAGTACTTC. Its protein product is CASSPRTSRAYEQYF.

There are many counts of this clonotype. The genes are TRBV9 and TRBJ1-1; 9 bases fit TRBD1. Germline CDR1 is SGDLS and CDR2 is YYNGEE. The CDR3 extends over 13 amino acids. Trimming at V came to 3 bases and at J to 3 bases, leaving 0 bases not matched to a gene. DNA for the CDR3: TGTGCCAGCAGCGGACAGGGGGACACTGAAGCTTTCTTT. Amino acid sequence: CASSGQGDTEAFF. The full variable domain, its missing parts supplied by reference TRBV9 and TRBJ1-1, is DSGVTQTPKHLITATGQRVTLRCSPRSGDLSVYWYQQSLDQGLQFLIQYYNGEERAKGNILERFSAQQFPDLHSELNLSSLELGDSALYFCASSGQGDTEAFFGQGTRLTVV.

Only a few counts were recorded for this clonotype. The chain is built from TRBV10-3 and TRBJ2-5, with D possibly TRBD1 on 5 matching bases. Germline loops: CDR1 ENHRY, CDR2 SYGVKD. Trimming pared 7 bases from V and 2 bases from J, leaving 8 bases between. The CDR3 covers 12 residues. The CDR3 sequence is CAIKDRQETQYF. The CDR3 nucleotides read TGTGCCATCAAAGACAGACAAGAGACCCAGTACTTC.

V usage is TRBV5-1 and J usage is TRBJ2-7; tentative D call: TRBD2 (5 bases). CDR3 length equals 15 residues. V was cut by 0 bases and J by 3 bases, with 13 bases left in between. Germline CDR1 reads SGHRS; CDR2 reads YFSETQ. The CDR3, as DNA: TGCGCCAGCAGCTTGGTAATGGACCGGGGCTACGAGCAGTACTTC. Protein product: CASSLVMDRGYEQYF.

This chain links TRBV15 with TRBJ2-7; 7 positions match TRBD2. There are 15 residues in the CDR3. The J segment lost 0 bases and the V segment lost 5 bases, leaving 7 bases of the junction unmatched. CDR1 and CDR2 from the germline V gene are LNHNV and YYDKDF (reference sequence). CDR3 nucleotide sequence: TGTGCCACCAGCTCTCAGCGGGGACCCTCCTACGAGCAGTACTTC. Translating it yields CATSSQRGPSYEQYF. Supplemented by reference TRBV15 and TRBJ2-7, the full variable domain reads DAMVIQNPRYQVTQFGKPVTLSCSQTLNHNVMYWYQQKSSQAPKLLFHYYDKDFNNEADTPDNFQSRRPNTSFCFLDIRSPGLGDTAMYLCATSSQRGPSYEQYFGPGTRLTVT.

This clonotype was recorded a few times. The V gene is TRBV7-6, the J gene TRBJ1-1, with D tentatively TRBD1 (6 bases). V lost 6 bases to trimming and J lost 3 bases, with 17 bases between them. This CDR3 spans 15 amino acids. The germline V gene encodes CDR1 SGHVS and CDR2 FNYEAQ. CDR3: CASRTWGGDDTEAFF. CDR3 nucleotides: TGTGCCAGCAGGACCTGGGGGGGCGACGACACTGAAGCTTTCTTT.

This clonotype has just a few counts. The genes are TRBV12-3 or TRBV12-4 and TRBJ2-3; 8 nucleotides match TRBD2. This CDR3 region has 16 residues. V shed 6 bases and J 4 bases; nucleotides not matched to a gene: 12. CDR3 region: CASRPGTRKSPDTQYF. DNA of the CDR3: TGTGCCAGCAGGCCCGGGACTAGAAAAAGCCCAGATACGCAGTATTTT.

V usage is TRBV6-1 and J usage is TRBJ2-5, with TRBD2 matching over 11 bases. With 7 bases clipped from V and 2 bases from J, the junction kept 6 bases outside the gene matches. Germline loops: CDR1 MNHNS, CDR2 SASEGT. The CDR3 extends over 15 amino acids. The CDR3 here is CASTMGLAVQETQYF. DNA of the CDR3: TGTGCCAGCACTATGGGACTAGCGGTTCAAGAGACCCAGTACTTC.

The gene calls are TRBV20-1 and TRBJ2-1; 11 bases are shared with TRBD2. V lost 6 bases and J lost 6; bases outside the gene matches: 7. Germline V gives CDR1 DFQATT, CDR2 SNEGSKA (reference sequence). The CDR3 extends over 14 amino acids. The CDR3 DNA reads TGCAGTGCGAGACTAGCGGGACCTCTCAATGAGCAGTTCTTC. This translates into CSARLAGPLNEQFF.